Presented here are 3 T cell receptor beta chains from one specimen sequenced in a study of T cell responses to AZD1222 COVID-19 vaccine. Measured with immunoSEQ multiplex PCR; TCRdb has only the in-frame clones, and not every one. This table holds roughly 160,000 clones, 85% to 95% found once. Material: peripheral blood, obtained on day 0 of AZD1222 vaccination. The receptors stem from an adult in good health.

The chain recombines TRBV6-1 with TRBJ1-1; TRBD1 is a possible D gene (6 bases). V was trimmed by 3 bases and J by 4 bases, leaving 12 bases between them. CDR1 and CDR2 (germline): MNHNS, SASEGT. This CDR3 contains 14 residues. CDR3 sequence reads: CASSDGGAATEAFF. In DNA, the CDR3 is TGTGCCAGCAGTGATGGGGGGGCGGCCACTGAAGCTTTCTTT.

The chain is built from TRBV3-1 (or the pseudogene TRBV3-2) and TRBJ1-6, with a tentative D call TRBD1 (6 bases). Germline CDR1 and CDR2: LGHDT and YNNKEL (reference sequence). Trimming shortened V by 0 bases and J by 9 bases, and 9 bases separated the two germline ends. The CDR3 runs 14 residues. In nucleotides, the CDR3 is TGTGCCAGCAGCCAAGATGTGACAGGTTCACCCCTCCACTTT. It translates to CASSQDVTGSPLHF.

The chain carries TRBV6-2 or TRBV6-3 and TRBJ1-1, with unresolved D. This CDR3 is built from 13 residues. The V end was cut by 3 bases, the J end by 7 bases, with 12 bases between. Germline V gene data show CDR1 as MNHEY and CDR2 as SVGEGT. The CDR3 DNA is TGTGCCAGCAGTTATCATATAGGTCTTGAAGCTTTCTTT. This translates into CASSYHIGLEAFF.